Presented here are 21 T cell receptor beta chains from one specimen sequenced in a study of blood T cell repertoires in COVID-19. Measured with immunoSEQ multiplex PCR; TCRdb has only the in-frame clones, and not every one. Altogether over 45,000 clones are present, more than 75% being singletons, with the ten largest covering 6.5% to 8.5%. The source material was peripheral blood. These receptors all come from a man aged 60 to 69 with acute or convalescent COVID-19.

This rearrangement joins TRBV7-3 to TRBJ2-5; maybe TRBD2 (6 bases). This CDR3 contains 13 residues. The V end lost 4 bases, the J end lost 7 bases, and 13 bases lay between the germline ends. Germline CDR1 and CDR2: SGHTA and FQGTGA. The CDR3 nucleotides are TGTGCCAGCAGCTCCGACCTGGGGGGGACCCAGTACTTC. This codes for CASSSDLGGTQYF.

The chain combines TRBV9 with TRBJ1-2, with a tentative D call TRBD1 (6 bases). The CDR3 loop spans 13 amino acids. V was shortened by 3 bases and J by 4 bases, with 10 bases between the two germline ends. Germline V gives CDR1 SGDLS, CDR2 YYNGEE. The CDR3 DNA reads as TGTGCCAGCAGCGGGGTAGGGGGCTATGGCTACACCTTC. Encoded protein: CASSGVGGYGYTF.

The chain has TRBV4-1 and TRBJ2-2; D might be TRBD2 (6 bases). This CDR3 region has 15 residues. The V and J ends lost 4 bases and 0 bases respectively, with 9 bases between them. Germline assignment: CDR1 MGHRA and CDR2 YSYEKL. The CDR3: CASSPGLANTGELFF. As DNA, the CDR3 is TGCGCCAGCAGCCCGGGACTCGCGAACACCGGGGAGCTGTTTTTT.

The chain is built from TRBV6-5 and TRBJ2-4; the D gene is possibly TRBD1 (6 bases). Trimming took off 4 bases at V and 3 bases at J, with 16 bases between the two ends. The CDR3 extends over 16 amino acids. Germline values: CDR1 MNHEY, CDR2 SVGAGI. CDR3 sequence: CASSFSTRGSKNIQYF. The CDR3 region has the DNA TGTGCCAGCAGTTTTTCGACCAGGGGTAGCAAAAACATTCAGTACTTC.

CDR3 DNA: TGCGCCAGCAGCATGCGGGACACTGAAGCTTTCTTT. Protein product: CASSMRDTEAFF. The chain couples TRBV4-1 to TRBJ1-1; no firm D call. The germline V gene has CDR1 MGHRA and CDR2 YSYEKL. The CDR3 is made up of 12 amino acids. Deletions cut 5 bases from V and 3 bases from J, with 7 bases between.

The V gene is TRBV19, the J gene TRBJ2-1; TRBD1 matches 9 bases. After removal of 5 bases from V and 4 bases from J, the junction contained 3 bases not matched to a gene. CDR3 length equals 14 residues. The germline V gene has CDR1 LNHDA and CDR2 SQIVND (reference sequence). The CDR3 bases are TGTGCCAGTAGTTTACAGGGGGCTTACAATGAGCAGTTCTTC. Amino acids: CASSLQGAYNEQFF.

The J gene is TRBJ1-2, the V gene TRBV5-6, with no clear D. Germline V gene sequence: CDR1 SGHDT, CDR2 YYEEEE. This CDR3 is 13 amino acids long. V gave up 9 bases and J gave up 4 bases, with 16 bases separating them. The CDR3 nucleotides are TGTGCCACAAGCGGCCGGGTCGGCTATGGCTACACCTTC. Translating it yields CATSGRVGYGYTF.

This clone was counted a few times. The V and J genes are TRBV7-2 and TRBJ2-7; TRBD2 matches at 13 bases. V trimming: 5 bases; J trimming: 3 bases; junction bases outside the gene matches: 7. The CDR3 runs 16 residues. Germline V gene sequence: CDR1 SGHTA, CDR2 FQGNSA. In nucleotides, the CDR3 is TGTGCCAGCAGCCCGCCGGGACTAGCGGGGCTCTACGAGCAGTACTTC. Amino acids: CASSPPGLAGLYEQYF.

J is TRBJ2-2 and V is TRBV2; possibly TRBD1 for D (6 bases). Trimming stripped 7 bases from V and 0 bases from J, with 12 bases between. This CDR3 is built from 15 residues. Germline CDR1 is SNHLY and CDR2 is FYNNEI. CDR3 in amino acids: CASKGQGTNTGELFF. DNA for the CDR3: TGTGCCAGCAAAGGTCAGGGGACGAACACCGGGGAGCTGTTTTTT.

This clone was detected once. This rearrangement joins TRBV12-3 or TRBV12-4 to TRBJ1-2; the D gene is possibly TRBD1 (5 bases). Trimming removed 5 bases from V and 12 bases from J, with 13 bases in between. CDR3 length: 11 residues. CDR3 region: CASSTMGPNTF. The CDR3 DNA reads as TGTGCCAGCAGTACTATGGGGCCCAACACCTTC.

This sequence joins TRBV30 and TRBJ2-1; 11 bases agree with TRBD1. From germline, CDR1 is GTSNPN and CDR2 SVGIG (reference sequence). Losses at the gene ends were 4 bases for V and 9 bases for J; bases not matched to a gene: 11. The CDR3 runs to 15 residues. CDR3 protein: CAWNTGQGAKAEQFF. The CDR3 DNA is TGTGCCTGGAATACCGGACAGGGGGCGAAGGCTGAGCAGTTCTTC.

The chain has TRBV10-3 and TRBJ2-1, with 9 positions matching TRBD2. V lost 6 bases, J lost 8 bases, and 11 bases stayed unmatched. Per germline, CDR1 ENHRY and CDR2 SYGVKD. The CDR3 is 15 amino acids. The DNA for the CDR3 is TGTGCCATCAGCAAAGAAGCGGGGGGCTGGGATGAGCAGTTCTTC. It codes for CAISKEAGGWDEQFF.

This clone was detected only a few times. The gene calls are TRBV25-1 and TRBJ2-7; 9 bases are a match to TRBD1. CDR1 is MGHDK and CDR2 is SYGVNS in the germline V gene. V lost 8 bases, J lost 3 bases, and 11 bases stayed unmatched. The CDR3 totals 15 residues. The CDR3 is CASSLYGTGSYEQYF. Written as DNA, the CDR3 is TGTGCCAGCTCCCTTTACGGGACAGGGAGCTACGAGCAGTACTTC.

There are a few counts of this clone. The genes are TRBV6-5 and TRBJ2-7, with D possibly TRBD2 on 5 matching bases. The CDR3 extends over 16 amino acids. Trimming removed 2 bases at V and 3 bases at J, with 17 bases between. Germline CDR1 is MNHEY and CDR2 is SVGAGI. For the CDR3, the DNA is TGTGCCAGCAGTTACCGCCATTCGGGGTATAACTACGAGCAGTACTTC. It yields the protein CASSYRHSGYNYEQYF.

Comment on this clone: In the same sample, other DNA sequences code for this CDR3. V gene TRBV6-4 combines with J gene TRBJ1-1; tentative D call: TRBD1 (6 bases). The germline V and J ends were trimmed by 6 bases and 1 base, with 9 bases remaining between them. CDR1 is MRHNA, CDR2 SNTAGT, per germline. This CDR3 contains 13 residues. CDR3 loop: CASRRTENTEAFF. DNA of the CDR3: TGTGCCAGCAGGAGGACAGAGAACACTGAAGCTTTCTTT.

The chain uses TRBV2 and TRBJ1-6; 7 nucleotides line up with TRBD1. V dropped 3 bases and J dropped 7; count of bases not matched to a gene: 6. This CDR3 comprises 15 residues. CDR1 is SNHLY and CDR2 is FYNNEI in the germline V gene. CDR3 protein: CASSDRQGENSPLHF. The CDR3 DNA sequence: TGTGCCAGCAGTGACAGACAGGGAGAAAATTCACCCCTCCACTTT.

V is TRBV7-9 and J is TRBJ2-3; tentatively, D is TRBD2 (6 bases). V gave up 1 base and J gave up 2 bases, with 7 bases separating them. The V gene's germline CDR1 is SEHNR and CDR2 FQNEAQ (reference sequence). CDR3 length equals 14 residues. The CDR3 region is CASSLGGATDTQYF. CDR3 nucleotides: TGTGCCAGCAGCTTAGGCGGGGCCACAGATACGCAGTATTTT.

This clone occurred once. The chain employs TRBV24-1 and TRBJ2-5; the D gene is possibly TRBD2 (6 bases). Germline CDR1 is KGHDR and CDR2 is SFDVKD. V was pared by 5 bases and J by 5 bases, with 11 bases between. This CDR3 is built from 13 residues. In nucleotides, the CDR3 is TGTGCCACCAGTGGGGGGGTGAGGGAGACCCAGTACTTC. It encodes CATSGGVRETQYF.

The chain recombines TRBV30 with TRBJ1-6; TRBD1 matches at 9 bases. This CDR3 region has 16 residues. V lost 2 bases, J lost 7 bases, and 9 bases stayed unmatched. Germline CDR1 GTSNPN, CDR2 SVGIG (reference sequence). The DNA for the CDR3 is TGTGCCTGGAGTCCGGGACAGGGAGTAGGGAATTCACCCCTCCACTTT. It codes for CAWSPGQGVGNSPLHF. Full variable domain (remainder filled in from reference TRBV30 and TRBJ1-6): SQTIHQWPATLVQPVGSPLSLECTVEGTSNPNLYWYRQAAGRGLQLLFYSVGIGQISSEVPQNLSASRPQDRQFILSSKKLLLSDSGFYLCAWSPGQGVGNSPLHFGNGTRLTVT.

The rearrangement uses TRBV2 and TRBJ2-7; TRBD2 agrees at 8 bases. The CDR3 totals 18 residues. V was pared by 7 bases and J by 0 bases, with 17 bases of the junction left unmatched. From germline, CDR1 is SNHLY and CDR2 FYNNEI. CDR3 nucleotide sequence: TGTGCCAGCAACGGGCATCGGGAGGGGGGCAGTAGCTCCTACGAGCAGTACTTC. Translated: CASNGHREGGSSSYEQYF.

Here the CDR3 DNA reads TGTGCCAGCAGCTTAGGCGGCGGGGGGGCCCGAGAGACCCAGTACTTC. Residues: CASSLGGGGARETQYF. The genes are TRBV7-2 and TRBJ2-5; the match to TRBD2 covers 9 bases. The CDR3 covers 16 residues. The ends lost 1 base at V and 4 bases at J; junction bases unmatched: 7. Germline V gene data show CDR1 as SGHTA and CDR2 as FQGNSA.